Detailed here is one T cell receptor (beta chain). The V and J ends lost 5 bases and 4 bases respectively, with 14 bases between them. CDR3 size: 15 residues. Germline CDR1 is MDHEN and CDR2 is SYDVKM. The data were taken from a study of OX40 agonist ivuxolimab in advanced cancers. This table comes from immunoSEQ multiplex PCR, and its TCRdb copy is limited to in-frame clones, with some not included. The table includes 80,000 or so clones, about 88% detected once. The sequence came from an adult with an advanced solid tumor such as melanoma, head and neck, liver or kidney cancer. The material sequenced was CD4+ or CD8+ T cells sorted from blood, taken in a trial of the OX40 agonist ivuxolimab. The chain is built from TRBV28 and TRBJ1-4, with D possibly being TRBD1 (5 bases). The CDR3 bases are TGTGCCAGCAGTGTTTTCTCGGGGGGTAATGAAAAACTGTTTTTT. Amino acid sequence: CASSVFSGGNEKLFF.